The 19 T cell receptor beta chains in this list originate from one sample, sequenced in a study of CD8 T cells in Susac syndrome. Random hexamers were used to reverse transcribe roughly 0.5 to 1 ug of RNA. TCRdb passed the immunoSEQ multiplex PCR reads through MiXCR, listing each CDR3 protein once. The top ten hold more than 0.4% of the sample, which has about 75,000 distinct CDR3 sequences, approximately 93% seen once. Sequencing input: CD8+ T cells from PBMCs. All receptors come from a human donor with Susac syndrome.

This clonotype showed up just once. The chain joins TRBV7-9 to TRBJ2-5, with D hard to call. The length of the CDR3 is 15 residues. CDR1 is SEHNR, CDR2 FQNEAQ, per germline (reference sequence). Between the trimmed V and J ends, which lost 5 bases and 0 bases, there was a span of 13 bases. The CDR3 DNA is TGTGCCAGCAGCCCGCCGTTGGGGTACCAAGAGACCCAGTACTTC. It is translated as CASSPPLGYQETQYF.

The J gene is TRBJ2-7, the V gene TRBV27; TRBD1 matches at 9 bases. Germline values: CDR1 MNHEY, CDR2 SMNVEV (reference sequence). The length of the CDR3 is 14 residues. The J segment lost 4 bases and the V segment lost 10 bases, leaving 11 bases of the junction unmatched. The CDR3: CATGQGTGSYEQYF. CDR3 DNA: TGTGCCACCGGTCAGGGGACAGGGTCTTACGAGCAGTACTTC.

The chain's CDR3 is CASSFRTLNEKLFF. Here the CDR3 DNA reads TGCGCCAGCAGCTTCAGGACTCTTAATGAAAAACTGTTTTTT. This chain joins TRBV5-1 and TRBJ1-4; no clear D. The ends were cut back, 2 bases at V and 4 bases at J, with 9 bases in the middle. Germline-derived CDR1 and CDR2 are SGHRS and YFSETQ. The CDR3 loop spans 14 amino acids.

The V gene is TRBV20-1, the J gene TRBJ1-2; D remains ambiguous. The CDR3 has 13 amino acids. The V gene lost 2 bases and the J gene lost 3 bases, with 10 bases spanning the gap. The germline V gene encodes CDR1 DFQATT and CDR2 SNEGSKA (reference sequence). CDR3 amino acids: CSARSLTDYGYTF. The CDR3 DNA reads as TGCAGTGCTAGAAGTTTGACTGACTATGGCTACACCTTC.

CDR3 amino acids: CASSQGQGSYEQYF. DNA of the CDR3: TGTGCCAGCAGCCAGGGACAGGGGTCCTACGAGCAGTACTTC. This chain uses TRBV5-4 with TRBJ2-7; 10 nucleotides match TRBD1. V dropped 4 bases and J dropped 1; count of bases not matched to a gene: 2. This CDR3 contains 14 residues. Germline lookup yields CDR1 SGHNT and CDR2 YYREEE (reference sequence). Together with reference TRBV5-4 and TRBJ2-7, the CDR3 gives the full variable domain: ETGVTQSPTHLIKTRGQQVTLRCSSQSGHNTVSWYQQALGQGPQFIFQYYREEENGRGNFPPRFSGLQFPNYSSELNVNALELDDSALYLCASSQGQGSYEQYFGPGTRLTVT.

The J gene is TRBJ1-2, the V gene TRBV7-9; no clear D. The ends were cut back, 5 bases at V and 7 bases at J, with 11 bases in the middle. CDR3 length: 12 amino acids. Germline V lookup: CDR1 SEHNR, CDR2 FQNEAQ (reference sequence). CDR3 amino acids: CASSRGLSGYTF. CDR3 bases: TGTGCCAGCAGCCGGGGTTTAAGTGGCTACACCTTC.

The chain's CDR3 is CASSLDPMNTEAFF. The CDR3 nucleotides are TGCGCCAGCAGCTTGGACCCTATGAACACTGAAGCTTTCTTT. The gene calls are TRBV5-1 and TRBJ1-1; the D is unclear. Germline values: CDR1 SGHRS, CDR2 YFSETQ. This CDR3 comprises 14 residues. Trimming pared 0 bases from V and 0 bases from J, leaving 6 bases between.

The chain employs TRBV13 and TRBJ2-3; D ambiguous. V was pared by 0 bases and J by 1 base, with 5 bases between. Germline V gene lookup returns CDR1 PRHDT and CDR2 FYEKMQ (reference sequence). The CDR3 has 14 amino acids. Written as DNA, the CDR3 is TGTGCCAGCAGCTTAGGACAGCGCACAGATACGCAGTATTTT. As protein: CASSLGQRTDTQYF. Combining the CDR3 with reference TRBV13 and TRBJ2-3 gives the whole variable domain AAGVIQSPRHLIKEKRETATLKCYPIPRHDTVYWYQQGPGQDPQFLISFYEKMQSDKGSIPDRFSAQQFSDYHSELNMSSLELGDSALYFCASSLGQRTDTQYFGPGTRLTVL.

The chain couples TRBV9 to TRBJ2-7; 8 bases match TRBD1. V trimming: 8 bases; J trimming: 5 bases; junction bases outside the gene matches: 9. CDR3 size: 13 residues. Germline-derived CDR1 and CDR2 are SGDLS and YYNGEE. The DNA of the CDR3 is TGTGCCAGTTCCGGGACAGGCGGGGACGAGCAGTACTTC. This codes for CASSGTGGDEQYF.

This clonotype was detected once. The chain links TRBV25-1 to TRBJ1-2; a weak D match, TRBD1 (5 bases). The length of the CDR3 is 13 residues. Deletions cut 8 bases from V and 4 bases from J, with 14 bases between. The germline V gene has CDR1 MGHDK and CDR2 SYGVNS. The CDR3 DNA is TGTGCCAGCTCCTGGGGCAATGGCTATGGCTACACCTTC. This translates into CASSWGNGYGYTF.

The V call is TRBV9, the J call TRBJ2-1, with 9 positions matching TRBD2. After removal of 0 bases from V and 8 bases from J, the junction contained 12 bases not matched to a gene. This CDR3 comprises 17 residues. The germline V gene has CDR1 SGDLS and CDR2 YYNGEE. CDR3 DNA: TGTGCCAGCAGCGTAGGGGCTAGCGGGGTTCTGCGGGATGAGCAGTTCTTC. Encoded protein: CASSVGASGVLRDEQFF. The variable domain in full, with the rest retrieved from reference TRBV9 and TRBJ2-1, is DSGVTQTPKHLITATGQRVTLRCSPRSGDLSVYWYQQSLDQGLQFLIQYYNGEERAKGNILERFSAQQFPDLHSELNLSSLELGDSALYFCASSVGASGVLRDEQFFGPGTRLTVL.

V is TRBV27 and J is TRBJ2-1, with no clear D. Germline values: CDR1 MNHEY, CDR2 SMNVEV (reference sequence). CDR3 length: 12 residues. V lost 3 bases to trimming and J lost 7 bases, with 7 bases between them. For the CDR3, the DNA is TGTGCCAGCAGTTTTTACCGAAATGAGCAGTTCTTC. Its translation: CASSFYRNEQFF.

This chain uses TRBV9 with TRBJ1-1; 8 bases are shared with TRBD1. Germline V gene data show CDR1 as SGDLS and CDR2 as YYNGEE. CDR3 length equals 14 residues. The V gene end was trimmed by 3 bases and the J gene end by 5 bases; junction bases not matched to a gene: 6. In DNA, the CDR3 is TGTGCCAGCAGCGACAGACAGGGGCGAACTGAAGCTTTCTTT. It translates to CASSDRQGRTEAFF.

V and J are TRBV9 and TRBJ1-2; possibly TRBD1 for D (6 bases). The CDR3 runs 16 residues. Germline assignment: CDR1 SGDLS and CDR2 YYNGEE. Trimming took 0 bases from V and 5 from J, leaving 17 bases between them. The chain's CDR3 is CASSVDVGGAEYGYTF. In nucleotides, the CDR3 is TGTGCCAGCAGCGTAGACGTTGGGGGCGCTGAGTATGGCTACACCTTC.

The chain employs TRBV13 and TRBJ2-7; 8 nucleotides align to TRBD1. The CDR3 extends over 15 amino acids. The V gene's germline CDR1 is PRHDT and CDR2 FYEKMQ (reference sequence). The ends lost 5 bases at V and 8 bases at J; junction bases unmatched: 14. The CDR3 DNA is TGTGCCAGCAGCACGAATCCGGGACAGGCCAAAAAGCAGTACTTC. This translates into CASSTNPGQAKKQYF.

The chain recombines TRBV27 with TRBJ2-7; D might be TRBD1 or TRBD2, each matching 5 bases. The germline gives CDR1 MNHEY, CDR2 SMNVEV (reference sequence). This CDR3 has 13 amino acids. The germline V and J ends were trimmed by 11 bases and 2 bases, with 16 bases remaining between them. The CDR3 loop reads CAAGGAGAYEQYF. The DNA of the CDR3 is TGTGCCGCTGGGGGAGCCGGCGCCTACGAGCAGTACTTC.

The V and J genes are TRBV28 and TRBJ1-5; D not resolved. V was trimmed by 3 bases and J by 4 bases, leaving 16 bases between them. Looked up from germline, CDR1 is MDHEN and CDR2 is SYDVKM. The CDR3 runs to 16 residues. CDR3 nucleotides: TGTGCCAGCAGTTTGAGGAGGGAGAGGGAGAATCAGCCCCAGCATTTT. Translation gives CASSLRRERENQPQHF.

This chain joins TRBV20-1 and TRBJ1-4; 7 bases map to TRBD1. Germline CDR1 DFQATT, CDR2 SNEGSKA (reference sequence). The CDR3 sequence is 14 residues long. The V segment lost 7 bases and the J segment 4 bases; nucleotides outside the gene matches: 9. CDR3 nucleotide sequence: TGCAGTGGCCGCGACCGGGACAGTAATGAAAAACTGTTTTTT. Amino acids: CSGRDRDSNEKLFF.

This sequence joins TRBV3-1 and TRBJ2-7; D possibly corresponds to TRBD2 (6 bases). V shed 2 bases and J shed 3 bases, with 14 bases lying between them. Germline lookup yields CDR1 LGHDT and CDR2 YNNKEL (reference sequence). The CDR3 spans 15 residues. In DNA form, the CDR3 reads TGTGCCAGCAGCCAACAGGGACTTCTCGGCTACGAGCAGTACTTC. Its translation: CASSQQGLLGYEQYF.